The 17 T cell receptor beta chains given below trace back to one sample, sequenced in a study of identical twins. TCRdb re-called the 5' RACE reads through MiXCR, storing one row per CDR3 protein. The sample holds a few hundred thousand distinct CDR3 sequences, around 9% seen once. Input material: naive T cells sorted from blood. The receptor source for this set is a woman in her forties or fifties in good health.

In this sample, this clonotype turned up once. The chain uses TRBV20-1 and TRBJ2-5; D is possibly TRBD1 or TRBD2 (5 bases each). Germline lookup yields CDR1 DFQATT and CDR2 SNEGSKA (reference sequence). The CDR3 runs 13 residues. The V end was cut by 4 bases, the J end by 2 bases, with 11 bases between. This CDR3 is CSAIDSGQETQYF. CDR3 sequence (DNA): TGCAGTGCTATTGACAGCGGTCAAGAGACCCAGTACTTC.

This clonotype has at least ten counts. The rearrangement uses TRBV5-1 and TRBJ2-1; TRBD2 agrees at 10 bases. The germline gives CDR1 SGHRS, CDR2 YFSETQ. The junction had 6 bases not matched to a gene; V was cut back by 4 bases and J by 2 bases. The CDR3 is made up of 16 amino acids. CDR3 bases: TGCGCCAGCAGCCCAGGACTAGCGGTGCCCTACAATGAGCAGTTCTTC. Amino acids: CASSPGLAVPYNEQFF.

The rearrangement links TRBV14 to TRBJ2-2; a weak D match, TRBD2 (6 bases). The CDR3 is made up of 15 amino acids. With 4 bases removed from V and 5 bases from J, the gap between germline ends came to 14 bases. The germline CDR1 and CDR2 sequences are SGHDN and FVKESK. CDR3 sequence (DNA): TGTGCCAGCAGCCCGCTAACGGGAGTTACCGGGGAGCTGTTTTTT. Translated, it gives CASSPLTGVTGELFF.

Written as DNA, the CDR3 is TGCGCCAGCAGCCCCCGGGCAGGGAGGACCGGGGAGCTGTTTTTT. Amino acids: CASSPRAGRTGELFF. The chain uses TRBV5-1 and TRBJ2-2, with D possibly matching TRBD2 (6 bases). CDR1 and CDR2 from the germline V gene are SGHRS and YFSETQ. The CDR3 has 15 amino acids. V was cut by 4 bases and J by 5 bases, with 15 bases left in between.

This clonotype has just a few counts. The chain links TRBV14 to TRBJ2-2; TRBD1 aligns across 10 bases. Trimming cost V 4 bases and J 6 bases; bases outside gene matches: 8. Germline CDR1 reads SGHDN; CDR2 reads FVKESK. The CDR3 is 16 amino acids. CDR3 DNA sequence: TGTGCCAGCAGCCTTAAGACAGGGGGCGTCGCCGGGGAGCTGTTTTTT. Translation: CASSLKTGGVAGELFF.

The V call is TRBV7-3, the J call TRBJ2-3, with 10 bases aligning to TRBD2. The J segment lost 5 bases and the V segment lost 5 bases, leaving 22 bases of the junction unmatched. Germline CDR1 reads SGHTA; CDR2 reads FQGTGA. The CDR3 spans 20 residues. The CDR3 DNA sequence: TGTGCCAGCAGCCCTCTTGCTAGCGGGAGACTCCTATCCCAGGGAGATACGCAGTATTTT. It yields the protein CASSPLASGRLLSQGDTQYF.

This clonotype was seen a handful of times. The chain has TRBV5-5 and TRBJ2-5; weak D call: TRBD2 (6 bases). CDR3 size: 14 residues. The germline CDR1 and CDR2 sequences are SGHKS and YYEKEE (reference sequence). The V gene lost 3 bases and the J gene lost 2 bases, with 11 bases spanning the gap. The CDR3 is CASSWGERQETQYF. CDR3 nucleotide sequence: TGTGCCAGCAGCTGGGGGGAACGGCAAGAGACCCAGTACTTC.

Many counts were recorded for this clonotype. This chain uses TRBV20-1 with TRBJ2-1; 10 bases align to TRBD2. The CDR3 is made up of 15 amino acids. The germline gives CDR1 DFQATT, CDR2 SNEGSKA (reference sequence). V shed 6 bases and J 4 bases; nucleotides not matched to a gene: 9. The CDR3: CSAPPLAGVYNEQFF. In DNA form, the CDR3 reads TGCAGTGCCCCTCCCCTAGCGGGAGTTTACAATGAGCAGTTCTTC.

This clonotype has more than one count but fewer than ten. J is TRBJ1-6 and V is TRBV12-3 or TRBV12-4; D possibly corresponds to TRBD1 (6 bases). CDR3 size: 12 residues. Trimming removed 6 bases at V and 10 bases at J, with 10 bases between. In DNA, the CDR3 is TGTGCCAGCAGAGGGGGAATCTCACCCCTCCACTTT. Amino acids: CASRGGISPLHF.

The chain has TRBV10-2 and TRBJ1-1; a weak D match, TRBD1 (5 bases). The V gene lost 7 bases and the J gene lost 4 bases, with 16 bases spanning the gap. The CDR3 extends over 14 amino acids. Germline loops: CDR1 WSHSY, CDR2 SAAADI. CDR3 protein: CASTVGGGGTEAFF. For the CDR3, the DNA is TGCGCCAGCACTGTTGGGGGAGGCGGCACTGAAGCTTTCTTT.

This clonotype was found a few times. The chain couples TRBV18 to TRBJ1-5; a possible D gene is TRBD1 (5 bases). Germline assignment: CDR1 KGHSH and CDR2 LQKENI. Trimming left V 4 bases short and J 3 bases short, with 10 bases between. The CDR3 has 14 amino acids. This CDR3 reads CASSRQGTNQPQHF. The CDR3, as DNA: TGTGCCAGCTCACGGCAGGGCACCAATCAGCCCCAGCATTTT.

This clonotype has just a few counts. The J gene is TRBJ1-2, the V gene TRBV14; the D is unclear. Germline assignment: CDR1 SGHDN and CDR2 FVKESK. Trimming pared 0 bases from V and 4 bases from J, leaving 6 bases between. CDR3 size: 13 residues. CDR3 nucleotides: TGTGCCAGCAGCCAAGACAGCCCCTATGGCTACACCTTC. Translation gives CASSQDSPYGYTF.

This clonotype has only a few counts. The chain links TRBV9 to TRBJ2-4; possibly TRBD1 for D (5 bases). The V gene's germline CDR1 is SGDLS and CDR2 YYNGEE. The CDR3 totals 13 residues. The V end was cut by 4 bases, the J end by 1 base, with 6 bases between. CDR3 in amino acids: CASSKGAKNIQYF. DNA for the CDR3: TGTGCCAGCAGCAAGGGGGCCAAAAACATTCAGTACTTC.

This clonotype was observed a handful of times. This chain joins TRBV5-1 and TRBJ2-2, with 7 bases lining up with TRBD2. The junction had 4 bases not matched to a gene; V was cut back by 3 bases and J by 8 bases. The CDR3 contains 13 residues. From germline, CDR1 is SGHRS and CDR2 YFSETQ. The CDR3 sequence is CASSWEGAGELFF. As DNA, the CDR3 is TGCGCCAGCAGCTGGGAGGGAGCTGGGGAGCTGTTTTTT.

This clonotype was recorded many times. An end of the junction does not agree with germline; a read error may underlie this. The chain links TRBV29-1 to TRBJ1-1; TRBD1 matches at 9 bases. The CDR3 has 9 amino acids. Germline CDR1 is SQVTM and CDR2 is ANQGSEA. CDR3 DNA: TGCAGCGTTGGGGACAGGGCGATCTTT. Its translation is CSVGDRAIF.

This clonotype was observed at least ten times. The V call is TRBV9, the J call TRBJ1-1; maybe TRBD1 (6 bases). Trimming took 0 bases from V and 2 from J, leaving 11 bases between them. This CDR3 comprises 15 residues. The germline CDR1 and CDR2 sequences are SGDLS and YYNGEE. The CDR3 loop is CASSVGGGANTEAFF. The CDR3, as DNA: TGTGCCAGCAGCGTAGGAGGGGGGGCCAACACTGAAGCTTTCTTT.

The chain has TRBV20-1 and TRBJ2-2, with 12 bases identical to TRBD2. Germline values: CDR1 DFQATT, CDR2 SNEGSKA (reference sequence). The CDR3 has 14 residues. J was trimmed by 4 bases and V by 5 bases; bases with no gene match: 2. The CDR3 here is CSARLAGVTGELFF. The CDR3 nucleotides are TGCAGTGCTCGACTAGCGGGAGTCACCGGGGAGCTGTTTTTT.